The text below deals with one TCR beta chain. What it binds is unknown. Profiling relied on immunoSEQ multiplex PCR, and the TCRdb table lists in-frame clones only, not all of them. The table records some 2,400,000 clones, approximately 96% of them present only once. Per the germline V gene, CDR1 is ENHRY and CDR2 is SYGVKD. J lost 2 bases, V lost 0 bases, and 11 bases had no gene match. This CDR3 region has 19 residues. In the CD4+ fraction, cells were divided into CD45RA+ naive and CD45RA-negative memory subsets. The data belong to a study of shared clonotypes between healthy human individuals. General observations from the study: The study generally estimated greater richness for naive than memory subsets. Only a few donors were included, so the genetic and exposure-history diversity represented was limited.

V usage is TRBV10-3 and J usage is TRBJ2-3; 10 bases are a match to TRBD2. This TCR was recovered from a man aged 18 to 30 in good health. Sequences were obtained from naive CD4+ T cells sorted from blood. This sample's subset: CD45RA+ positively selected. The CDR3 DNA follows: TGTGCCATCAGTGAGTCGATGTTTAGCGGGGGGACGGTCACAGATACGCAGTATTTT. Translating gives CAISESMFSGGTVTDTQYF.